This TCR beta chain was identified during a study of CD8+ T cells in alopecia areata. Study-level results: Many of the expanded lesional clones endured in scalp and blood while on tofacitinib.

V lost 4 bases and J 8 bases, leaving 14 bases between the germline ends. The CDR3 contains 13 residues. Germline values: CDR1 GTSNPN, CDR2 SVGIG (reference sequence). RNA extraction was followed by reverse transcription into cDNA, which acted as the sequencing template. Profiled with immunoSEQ multiplex PCR; TCRdb holds only in-frame clones, not every one. The table lists 200,000 to 250,000 clones, under 75% of them singletons. Treatment in this sample: oral pan-JAK inhibitor, 5-10 mg twice daily. Worth noting for this clone: Its antigen is unidentified.

This rearrangement joins TRBV30 to TRBJ1-4, with D perhaps TRBD1 (5 bases). The clonotype originates from a human donor with alopecia areata. This specimen consisted of CD4+ T cells sorted from blood, obtained at week 4, from a patient treated with tofacitinib. The CDR3 sequence: CAWMGGVGEKLFF. The CDR3 DNA sequence: TGTGCCTGGATGGGGGGGGTCGGCGAAAAACTGTTTTTT.